These T cell receptor beta chains were read from a single sample in a study of early T cells in non-severe SARS-CoV-2 infection. TCRdb fed the 5' RACE reads into MiXCR, producing one record per CDR3 protein. In the table there are nearly 45,000 distinct CDR3 sequences, 9.5% to 13% of which are singletons. The sequenced sample consisted of whole blood. The receptors were sampled from an adult who was a healthcare worker with PCR-confirmed SARS-CoV-2 infection or an uninfected control (not recorded which). Both conserved end residues are part of each CDR3. Fields, in order: clone size, D gene, V gene, J gene, CDR3 protein, CDR3 DNA. D genes are given only for firm matches. For some rows the clone size is stated as once, few or many, or as a class when expanded; others skip it.

clone size: many
D gene: NA
V gene: TRBV2
J gene: TRBJ2-4
CDR3 protein: CASTPQGAKNIQYF
CDR3 DNA: TGTGCCAGCACCCCCCAGGGAGCCAAAAACATTCAGTACTTC

clone size: many
D gene: TRBD2
V gene: TRBV3-1
J gene: TRBJ2-1
CDR3 protein: CASSQDETSGRGLYNEQFF
CDR3 DNA: TGTGCCAGCAGCCAAGATGAGACTAGCGGGAGAGGATTATACAATGAGCAGTTCTTC

clone size: few
D gene: NA
V gene: TRBV6-5
J gene: TRBJ1-2
CDR3 protein: CASLKAGVYGYTF
CDR3 DNA: TGTGCCAGCCTTAAAGCGGGGGTCTATGGCTACACCTTC

clone size: NA
D gene: TRBD2
V gene: TRBV3-1
J gene: TRBJ2-7
CDR3 protein: CASRPTGTSNWQYF
CDR3 DNA: TGTGCCAGCAGACCAACCGGGACTAGTAACTGGCAGTACTTC

clone size: NA
D gene: NA
V gene: TRBV28
J gene: TRBJ2-5
CDR3 protein: CASSLGREETQYF
CDR3 DNA: TGTGCCAGCAGTTTGGGCAGGGAGGAGACCCAGTACTTC

clone size: many
D gene: NA
V gene: TRBV7-3
J gene: TRBJ2-5
CDR3 protein: CASSLSSTETQYF
CDR3 DNA: TGTGCCAGCAGCTTAAGCAGTACGGAGACCCAGTACTTC

clone size: NA
D gene: NA
V gene: TRBV10-3
J gene: TRBJ2-1
CDR3 protein: CAISELPYNEQFF
CDR3 DNA: TGTGCCATCAGTGAACTACCCTACAATGAGCAGTTCTTC

clone size: many
D gene: NA
V gene: TRBV24-1
J gene: TRBJ2-1
CDR3 protein: CATSDSWMDNEQFF
CDR3 DNA: TGTGCCACCAGTGATTCTTGGATGGACAATGAGCAGTTCTTC

clone size: many
D gene: NA
V gene: TRBV2
J gene: TRBJ2-7
CDR3 protein: CASTEGLTYEQYF
CDR3 DNA: TGTGCCAGCACCGAGGGTTTGACCTACGAGCAGTACTTC

clone size: many
D gene: NA
V gene: TRBV29-1
J gene: TRBJ1-5
CDR3 protein: CSAALGSNQPQHF
CDR3 DNA: TGCAGCGCCGCCCTTGGTAGCAATCAGCCCCAGCATTTT

clone size: many
D gene: NA
V gene: TRBV12-3/TRBV12-4
J gene: TRBJ2-2
CDR3 protein: CASSFGRRNTGELFF
CDR3 DNA: TGTGCCAGCAGTTTTGGGCGGAGGAACACCGGGGAGCTGTTTTTT

clone size: medium-sized
D gene: NA
V gene: TRBV6-2/TRBV6-3
J gene: TRBJ2-1
CDR3 protein: CASIASSGTEQFF
CDR3 DNA: TGTGCCAGCATTGCCTCCTCCGGGACAGAGCAGTTCTTC

clone size: few
D gene: TRBD1
V gene: TRBV28
J gene: TRBJ2-2
CDR3 protein: CASSSKGAGGELFF
CDR3 DNA: TGTGCCAGCAGCTCGAAGGGGGCGGGCGGGGAGCTGTTTTTT

clone size: NA
D gene: NA
V gene: TRBV7-3
J gene: TRBJ2-3
CDR3 protein: CASSSGTRTDTQYF
CDR3 DNA: TGTGCCAGCAGCTCAGGGACCCGCACAGATACGCAGTATTTT

clone size: few
D gene: NA
V gene: TRBV6-2/TRBV6-3
J gene: TRBJ2-1
CDR3 protein: CASSYDGWQFF
CDR3 DNA: TGTGCCAGCAGTTATGACGGATGGCAGTTCTTC

clone size: NA
D gene: NA
V gene: TRBV3-1
J gene: TRBJ2-7
CDR3 protein: CASSQSPQNYEQYF
CDR3 DNA: TGTGCCAGCAGCCAAAGCCCCCAAAACTACGAGCAGTACTTC

clone size: NA
D gene: NA
V gene: TRBV6-6
J gene: TRBJ2-3
CDR3 protein: CASSYRLDTQYF
CDR3 DNA: TGTGCCAGCAGTTATCGATTGGATACGCAGTATTTT

clone size: few
D gene: NA
V gene: TRBV7-6
J gene: TRBJ2-5
CDR3 protein: CASSLGVGSLRTETQYF
CDR3 DNA: TGTGCCAGCAGCTTAGGAGTTGGCAGCCTGAGAACGGAGACCCAGTACTTC

clone size: few
D gene: NA
V gene: TRBV20-1
J gene: TRBJ2-7
CDR3 protein: CSAQDSPTEYEQYF
CDR3 DNA: TGCAGTGCTCAAGACAGCCCGACCGAATACGAGCAGTACTTC

clone size: many
D gene: NA
V gene: TRBV10-3
J gene: TRBJ1-1
CDR3 protein: CAISRGLGTEAFF
CDR3 DNA: TGTGCCATATCCCGTGGGTTGGGCACTGAAGCTTTCTTT

clone size: NA
D gene: NA
V gene: TRBV5-1
J gene: TRBJ1-2
CDR3 protein: CASSMESQLTNYGYTF
CDR3 DNA: TGCGCCAGCAGCATGGAGTCGCAGTTGACAAACTATGGCTACACCTTC

clone size: few
D gene: NA
V gene: TRBV18
J gene: TRBJ1-2
CDR3 protein: CASSPVVGSPGAYGYTF
CDR3 DNA: TGTGCCAGCTCACCGGTCGTGGGATCCCCCGGTGCCTATGGCTACACCTTC

clone size: many
D gene: NA
V gene: TRBV7-6
J gene: TRBJ2-5
CDR3 protein: CASTKGPDGTQYF
CDR3 DNA: TGTGCCAGCACCAAGGGACCTGACGGGACCCAGTACTTC

clone size: many
D gene: NA
V gene: TRBV28
J gene: TRBJ2-6
CDR3 protein: CASSPTSSGANVLTF
CDR3 DNA: TGTGCCAGCAGTCCCACAAGCTCTGGGGCCAACGTCCTGACTTTC

clone size: medium-sized
D gene: TRBD1
V gene: TRBV7-2
J gene: TRBJ1-5
CDR3 protein: CASSPQTGSNQPQHF
CDR3 DNA: TGTGCCAGCAGCCCACAGACAGGGAGCAATCAGCCCCAGCATTTT

clone size: many
D gene: NA
V gene: TRBV9
J gene: TRBJ2-7
CDR3 protein: CASSRYEQYF
CDR3 DNA: TGTGCCAGCAGCCGCTACGAGCAGTACTTC

clone size: NA
D gene: NA
V gene: TRBV6-6
J gene: TRBJ1-3
CDR3 protein: CAGAGGGNTIYF
CDR3 DNA: TGTGCCGGAGCTGGCGGTGGAAACACCATATATTTT

clone size: many
D gene: NA
V gene: TRBV11-2
J gene: TRBJ2-5
CDR3 protein: CASSPQTDQETQYF
CDR3 DNA: TGTGCCAGCAGCCCCCAGACAGACCAAGAGACCCAGTACTTC

clone size: NA
D gene: TRBD2
V gene: TRBV20-1
J gene: TRBJ2-2
CDR3 protein: CSASLAGDTGELFF
CDR3 DNA: TGCAGTGCCAGCCTAGCGGGAGATACCGGGGAGCTGTTTTTT

clone size: NA
D gene: TRBD1
V gene: TRBV4-2
J gene: TRBJ2-3
CDR3 protein: CASSQEDRGYTDTQYF
CDR3 DNA: TGTGCCAGCAGCCAAGAAGACAGGGGTTACACAGATACGCAGTATTTT

clone size: many
D gene: TRBD1
V gene: TRBV20-1
J gene: TRBJ2-5
CDR3 protein: CSARDQGQGETQYF
CDR3 DNA: TGCAGTGCTAGAGACCAGGGACAGGGAGAGACCCAGTACTTC

clone size: NA
D gene: TRBD2
V gene: TRBV4-3
J gene: TRBJ2-7
CDR3 protein: CASSQDLGISGSGEQYF
CDR3 DNA: TGCGCCAGCAGCCAAGATCTTGGTATTAGCGGGAGTGGGGAGCAGTACTTC

clone size: many
D gene: TRBD2
V gene: TRBV6-2/TRBV6-3
J gene: TRBJ2-1
CDR3 protein: CASSPLKLGLAGWFSGEQFF
CDR3 DNA: TGTGCCAGCAGCCCCCTCAAGCTCGGACTAGCGGGATGGTTTAGTGGTGAGCAGTTCTTC

clone size: many
D gene: TRBD1
V gene: TRBV28
J gene: TRBJ2-7
CDR3 protein: CASSLGTDFSYEQYF
CDR3 DNA: TGTGCCAGCAGTTTAGGGACAGATTTCTCCTACGAGCAGTACTTC

clone size: many
D gene: TRBD1
V gene: TRBV20-1
J gene: TRBJ2-7
CDR3 protein: CSARILGQGDEQYF
CDR3 DNA: TGCAGTGCTAGGATTCTAGGACAGGGGGACGAGCAGTACTTC

clone size: medium-sized
D gene: NA
V gene: TRBV12-3/TRBV12-4
J gene: TRBJ2-7
CDR3 protein: CASSSPSYEQYF
CDR3 DNA: TGTGCCAGCAGTTCACCCTCCTACGAGCAGTACTTC

clone size: many
D gene: TRBD1
V gene: TRBV20-1
J gene: TRBJ1-2
CDR3 protein: CSARKTGGYGYTF
CDR3 DNA: TGCAGTGCTAGAAAAACAGGGGGCTATGGCTACACCTTC

clone size: many
D gene: TRBD1
V gene: TRBV10-2
J gene: TRBJ1-2
CDR3 protein: CASSGTGPPNYGYTF
CDR3 DNA: TGCGCCAGCAGTGGGACAGGCCCCCCAAACTATGGCTACACCTTC

clone size: few
D gene: TRBD1
V gene: TRBV12-3/TRBV12-4
J gene: TRBJ1-2
CDR3 protein: CASSPTGYYGYTF
CDR3 DNA: TGTGCCAGCAGTCCGACAGGGTACTATGGCTACACCTTC

clone size: many
D gene: TRBD2
V gene: TRBV9
J gene: TRBJ2-7
CDR3 protein: CASSVGLAGPSEQYF
CDR3 DNA: TGTGCCAGCAGCGTAGGTCTAGCGGGACCGTCCGAGCAGTACTTC

clone size: many
D gene: NA
V gene: TRBV20-1
J gene: TRBJ2-5
CDR3 protein: CSARDSQATETQYF
CDR3 DNA: TGCAGTGCTAGGGACAGCCAGGCGACGGAGACCCAGTACTTC

clone size: few
D gene: NA
V gene: TRBV20-1
J gene: TRBJ1-2
CDR3 protein: CSATRDPNYGYTF
CDR3 DNA: TGCAGTGCAACAAGGGATCCTAACTATGGCTACACCTTC

clone size: many
D gene: NA
V gene: TRBV2
J gene: TRBJ1-5
CDR3 protein: CASRRRDNSNQPQHF
CDR3 DNA: TGTGCCAGCAGGAGAAGGGATAATAGCAATCAGCCCCAGCATTTT

clone size: many
D gene: TRBD1
V gene: TRBV2
J gene: TRBJ2-5
CDR3 protein: CASSEVDRAETQYF
CDR3 DNA: TGTGCCAGCAGTGAAGTCGACAGGGCCGAGACCCAGTACTTC

clone size: many
D gene: TRBD1
V gene: TRBV9
J gene: TRBJ2-1
CDR3 protein: CASSGGTGGYNEQFF
CDR3 DNA: TGTGCCAGCAGCGGCGGGACAGGGGGCTACAATGAGCAGTTCTTC

clone size: few
D gene: TRBD2
V gene: TRBV7-2
J gene: TRBJ2-3
CDR3 protein: CASSFAGGTDTQYF
CDR3 DNA: TGTGCCAGCAGCTTTGCGGGAGGCACAGATACGCAGTATTTT

clone size: few
D gene: NA
V gene: TRBV6-2/TRBV6-3
J gene: TRBJ2-3
CDR3 protein: CASSYRRSTDTQYF
CDR3 DNA: TGTGCCAGCAGTTATAGGCGGAGCACAGATACGCAGTATTTT

clone size: many
D gene: TRBD1
V gene: TRBV27
J gene: TRBJ2-1
CDR3 protein: CASTPRDRYYNEQFF
CDR3 DNA: TGTGCCAGCACACCCCGGGACAGATACTACAATGAGCAGTTCTTC

clone size: NA
D gene: TRBD2
V gene: TRBV9
J gene: TRBJ2-3
CDR3 protein: CASSGLAGLTDTQYF
CDR3 DNA: TGTGCCAGCAGCGGACTAGCGGGCCTCACAGATACGCAGTATTTT

clone size: many
D gene: NA
V gene: TRBV5-1
J gene: TRBJ2-3
CDR3 protein: CASSGRVRTDTQYF
CDR3 DNA: TGCGCCAGCAGCGGACGAGTTCGCACAGATACGCAGTATTTT

clone size: NA
D gene: NA
V gene: TRBV12-3/TRBV12-4
J gene: TRBJ2-3
CDR3 protein: CASSLSIGTDTQYF
CDR3 DNA: TGTGCCAGCAGTTTAAGCATTGGCACAGATACGCAGTATTTT

clone size: medium-sized
D gene: NA
V gene: TRBV29-1
J gene: TRBJ1-1
CDR3 protein: CSVGQSDTEAFF
CDR3 DNA: TGCAGCGTTGGACAGTCAGACACTGAAGCTTTCTTT

clone size: NA
D gene: NA
V gene: TRBV14
J gene: TRBJ2-2
CDR3 protein: CASSQAGATGELFF
CDR3 DNA: TGTGCCAGCAGCCAAGCAGGGGCCACCGGGGAGCTGTTTTTT

clone size: NA
D gene: TRBD2
V gene: TRBV28
J gene: TRBJ2-4
CDR3 protein: CASSLRQGGSSLLAKNIQYF
CDR3 DNA: TGTGCCAGCAGTCTTCGACAAGGCGGGAGTTCCCTACTAGCCAAAAACATTCAGTACTTC

clone size: many
D gene: NA
V gene: TRBV29-1
J gene: TRBJ2-1
CDR3 protein: CSVEDPDYPYNEQFF
CDR3 DNA: TGCAGCGTTGAAGACCCGGACTATCCCTACAATGAGCAGTTCTTC